This T cell receptor beta chain was captured by sequencing in a study of T cells in localized non-small cell lung cancer. Assay used: immunoSEQ multiplex PCR; TCRdb lists only in-frame clones, some missing. This sample has some 36,000 clones, with about nine tenths found just once. To note about this clone: Its antigen is currently unknown.

Findings of the study overall: The study found T cell clonality highest in uninvolved adjacent lung, above tumor. The study linked higher blood T cell density to longer overall survival. Adjacent lung held a median roughly 60 of the top 100 tumor clones.

Germline loops: CDR1 MNHEY, CDR2 SMNVEV (reference sequence). The CDR3 contains 18 residues. V was clipped by 0 bases and J by 5 bases, with 22 bases between them. This chain connects TRBV27 to TRBJ1-2; D is undetermined. The receptor was derived from a male donor at least 60 years old with stage II lung adenocarcinoma. Here the sequenced sample was peripheral blood mononuclear cells, taken before any cancer treatment. The CDR3 sequence is CASSLSKGLGILDYGYTF. The CDR3 nucleotides are TGTGCCAGCAGTTTATCGAAAGGACTTGGGATACTGGATTATGGCTACACCTTC.